This T cell receptor beta chain stems from a study of a mutant IDH1 vaccine in newly diagnosed glioma. About the research overall: Among treated patients, 62.5% were male and approximately 40% female, and mean age was about 41 years. The therapy given earlier, which was standard therapy, consisted of radiotherapy, temozolomide, or both, and most of the patients received both.

Whole-study findings and limits: Vaccination induced immune responses in over 85% of patients.

The table came from immunoSEQ multiplex PCR; TCRdb's copy has only in-frame clones and leaves some out. The table lists 10,000 to 15,000 clones, about 80% of them singletons. Time point described: week 47, end of study. A 20-mer mutant IDH1 peptide at 300 ug was injected subcutaneously with topical imiquimod. About this clone itself: Its antigen remains unidentified.

This CDR3 comprises 14 residues. In germline, CDR1 is LNHDA, CDR2 SQIVND (reference sequence). V was pared by 6 bases and J by 6 bases, with 8 bases of the junction left unmatched. The rearrangement uses TRBV19 and TRBJ1-5, with 7 bases aligning to TRBD1. This clonotype was obtained from a woman between 35 and 50 years old with glioma. Material: PBMCs, obtained from a glioma patient whose treatment included an IDH1 peptide vaccine. CDR3 residues: CASSPDRRGQPQHF. CDR3 DNA: TGTGCCAGTAGCCCGGACAGGAGGGGTCAGCCCCAGCATTTT.